The entry that follows covers one T cell receptor beta chain sequence. The antigen is undetermined. Trimming removed 3 bases from V and 0 bases from J, with 11 bases in between. Germline lookup yields CDR1 MDHEN and CDR2 SYDVKM. The CDR3 consists of 15 residues. The sample belongs to a study of OX40 agonist ivuxolimab in advanced cancers. Study as a whole: Every 2 weeks, patients got intravenous ivuxolimab at one of six dose levels (0.01-10 mg/kg).

Findings and limits, study-wide: The study found among the lowest clonal expansion in partial responders at 0.1-3.0 mg/kg.

Method: immunoSEQ multiplex PCR; TCRdb's copy keeps in-frame clones and lacks some. The table records about 82,000 clones, about 91% of them present only once. The rearrangement joins TRBV28 to TRBJ1-1, with TRBD1 as a possible D gene (5 bases). This sample comprised CD4+ or CD8+ T cells sorted from blood, obtained in a trial of the OX40 agonist ivuxolimab. The sequence came from an adult with an advanced solid tumor such as melanoma, head and neck, liver or kidney cancer. CDR3 loop: CASSFADTVNTEAFF. In nucleotides, the CDR3 is TGTGCCAGCAGTTTTGCGGACACCGTGAACACTGAAGCTTTCTTT. The full variable domain, its missing parts supplied by reference TRBV28 and TRBJ1-1, is DVKVTQSSRYLVKRTGEKVFLECVQDMDHENMFWYRQDPGLGLRLIYFSYDVKMKEKGDIPEGYSVSREKKERFSLILESASTNQTSMYLCASSFADTVNTEAFFGQGTRLTVV.